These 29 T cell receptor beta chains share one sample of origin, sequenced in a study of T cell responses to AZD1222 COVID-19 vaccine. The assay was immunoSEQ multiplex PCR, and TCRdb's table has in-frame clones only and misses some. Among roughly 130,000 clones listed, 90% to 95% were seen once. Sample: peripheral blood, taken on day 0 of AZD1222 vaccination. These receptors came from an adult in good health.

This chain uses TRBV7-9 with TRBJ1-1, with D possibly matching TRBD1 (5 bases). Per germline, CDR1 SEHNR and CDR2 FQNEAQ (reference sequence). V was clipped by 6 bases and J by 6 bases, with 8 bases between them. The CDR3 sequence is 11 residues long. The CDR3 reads CASRVGAEAFF. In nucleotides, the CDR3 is TGTGCCAGCAGAGTGGGGGCTGAAGCTTTCTTT. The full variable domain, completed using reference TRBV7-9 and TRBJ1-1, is DTGVSQNPRHKITKRGQNVTFRCDPISEHNRLYWYRQTLGQGPEFLTYFQNEAQLEKSRLLSDRFSAERPKGSFSTLEIQRTEQGDSAMYLCASRVGAEAFFGQGTRLTVV.

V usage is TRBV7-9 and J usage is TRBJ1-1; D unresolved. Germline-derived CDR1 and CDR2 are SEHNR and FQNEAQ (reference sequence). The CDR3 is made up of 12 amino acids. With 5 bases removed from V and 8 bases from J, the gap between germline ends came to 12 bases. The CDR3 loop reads CASSLGEPEAFF. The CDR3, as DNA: TGTGCCAGCAGCCTGGGTGAGCCCGAAGCTTTCTTT. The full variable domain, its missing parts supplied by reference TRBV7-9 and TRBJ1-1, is DTGVSQNPRHKITKRGQNVTFRCDPISEHNRLYWYRQTLGQGPEFLTYFQNEAQLEKSRLLSDRFSAERPKGSFSTLEIQRTEQGDSAMYLCASSLGEPEAFFGQGTRLTVV.

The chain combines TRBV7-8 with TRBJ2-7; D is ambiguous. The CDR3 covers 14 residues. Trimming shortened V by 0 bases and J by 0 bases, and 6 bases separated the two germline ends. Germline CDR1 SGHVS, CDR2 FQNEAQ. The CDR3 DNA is TGTGCCAGCAGCTTAGCCAGCTTCTCCTACGAGCAGTACTTC. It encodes CASSLASFSYEQYF.

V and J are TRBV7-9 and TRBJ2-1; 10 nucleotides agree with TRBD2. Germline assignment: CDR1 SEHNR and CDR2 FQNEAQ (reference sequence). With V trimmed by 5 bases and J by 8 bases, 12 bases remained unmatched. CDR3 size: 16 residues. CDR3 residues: CASSPGLAGASDEQFF. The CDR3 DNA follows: TGTGCCAGCAGCCCTGGGCTAGCGGGAGCCAGCGATGAGCAGTTCTTC.

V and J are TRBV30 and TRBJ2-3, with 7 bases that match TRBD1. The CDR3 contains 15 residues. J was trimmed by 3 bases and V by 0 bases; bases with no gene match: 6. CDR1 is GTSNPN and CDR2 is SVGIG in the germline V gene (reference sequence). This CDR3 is CAWSVGGGWTDTQYF. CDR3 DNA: TGTGCCTGGAGTGTAGGGGGCGGTTGGACAGATACGCAGTATTTT.

The CDR3 region is CASSYSGRAKVEQYF. The DNA of the CDR3 is TGTGCCAGCAGTTACTCCGGGCGGGCAAAGGTTGAGCAGTACTTC. The chain combines TRBV6-2 or TRBV6-3 with TRBJ2-7, with D possibly TRBD2 on 5 matching bases. This CDR3 is built from 15 residues. V was pared by 0 bases and J by 7 bases, with 16 bases between. Germline CDR1 is MNHEY and CDR2 is SVGEGT.

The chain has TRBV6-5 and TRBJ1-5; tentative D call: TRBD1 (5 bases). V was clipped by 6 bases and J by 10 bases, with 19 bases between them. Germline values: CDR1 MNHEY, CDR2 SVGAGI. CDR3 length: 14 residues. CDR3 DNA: TGTGCCAGCAGCCCCACGGGCTGGGGGTATCCCCAGCATTTT. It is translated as CASSPTGWGYPQHF.

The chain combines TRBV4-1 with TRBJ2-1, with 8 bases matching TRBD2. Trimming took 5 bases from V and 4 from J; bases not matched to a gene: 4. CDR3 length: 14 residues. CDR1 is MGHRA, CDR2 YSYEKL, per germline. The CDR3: CASSVLAGYNEQFF. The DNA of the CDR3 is TGCGCCAGCAGCGTTTTAGCGGGGTACAATGAGCAGTTCTTC.

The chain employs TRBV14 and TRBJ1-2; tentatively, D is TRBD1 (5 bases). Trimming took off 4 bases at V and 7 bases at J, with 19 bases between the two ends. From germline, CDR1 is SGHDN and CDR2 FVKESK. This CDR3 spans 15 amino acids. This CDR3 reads CASSPSTGGPGGYTF. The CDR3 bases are TGTGCCAGCAGCCCCAGTACAGGTGGCCCCGGTGGCTACACCTTC.

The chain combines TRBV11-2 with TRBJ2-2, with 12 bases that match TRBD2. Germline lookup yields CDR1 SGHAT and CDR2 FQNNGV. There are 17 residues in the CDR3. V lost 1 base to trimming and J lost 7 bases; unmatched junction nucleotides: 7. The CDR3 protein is CASSLGATSGSGGELFF. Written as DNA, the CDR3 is TGTGCCAGCAGCTTAGGGGCGACTAGCGGGAGTGGCGGGGAGCTGTTTTTT.

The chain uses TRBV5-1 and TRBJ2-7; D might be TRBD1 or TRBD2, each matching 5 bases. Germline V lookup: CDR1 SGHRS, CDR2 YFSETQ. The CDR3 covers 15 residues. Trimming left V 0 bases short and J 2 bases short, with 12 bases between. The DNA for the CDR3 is TGCGCCAGCAGCTTGGCCTCCCAGGGAGCCTACGAGCAGTACTTC. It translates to CASSLASQGAYEQYF.

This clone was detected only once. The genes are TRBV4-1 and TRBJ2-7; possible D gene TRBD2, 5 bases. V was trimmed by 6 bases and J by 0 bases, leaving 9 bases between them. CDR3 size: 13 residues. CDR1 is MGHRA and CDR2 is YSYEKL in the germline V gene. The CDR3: CASSKGSSYEQYF. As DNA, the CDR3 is TGCGCCAGCAGTAAAGGGAGCTCCTACGAGCAGTACTTC.

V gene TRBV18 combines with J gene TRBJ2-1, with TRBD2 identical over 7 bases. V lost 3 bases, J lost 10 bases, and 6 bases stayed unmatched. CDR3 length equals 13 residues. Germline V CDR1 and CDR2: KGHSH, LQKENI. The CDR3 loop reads CASSPSQGGEQFF. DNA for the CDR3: TGTGCCAGCTCACCCAGCCAGGGAGGGGAGCAGTTCTTC.

CDR3 in amino acids: CASSLSLGEREVDTQYF. CDR3 sequence (DNA): TGTGCCAGCAGCCTCAGTCTGGGGGAGCGGGAGGTAGATACGCAGTATTTT. V is TRBV4-2 and J is TRBJ2-3; 9 bases are a match to TRBD2. The CDR3 runs to 17 residues. V gave up 4 bases and J gave up 5 bases; unmatched junction bases: 13. CDR1 and CDR2 (germline): LGHNA, YNFKEQ.

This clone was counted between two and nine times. Written as DNA, the CDR3 is TGTGCCAGTAGTCTAGCGGGCAGCAATGAGCAGTTCTTC. As protein: CASSLAGSNEQFF. This chain uses TRBV19 with TRBJ2-1, with 8 bases matching TRBD2. J gave up 6 bases and V 5 bases, and 3 bases lay outside the gene matches. In germline, CDR1 is LNHDA, CDR2 SQIVND (reference sequence). The CDR3 has 13 residues.

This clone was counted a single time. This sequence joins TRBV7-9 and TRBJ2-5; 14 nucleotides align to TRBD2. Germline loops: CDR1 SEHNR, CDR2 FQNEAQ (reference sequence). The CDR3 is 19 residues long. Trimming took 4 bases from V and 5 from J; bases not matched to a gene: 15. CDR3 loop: CASSSSPGRLAGGRETQYF. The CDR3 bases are TGTGCCAGCAGCTCGTCACCCGGCAGACTAGCGGGAGGGCGGGAGACCCAGTACTTC.

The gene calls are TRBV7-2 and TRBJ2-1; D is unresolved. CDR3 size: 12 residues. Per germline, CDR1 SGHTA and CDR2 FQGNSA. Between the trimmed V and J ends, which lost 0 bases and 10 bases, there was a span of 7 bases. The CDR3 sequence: CASSLALREQFF. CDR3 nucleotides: TGTGCCAGCAGCTTAGCCCTTCGGGAGCAGTTCTTC. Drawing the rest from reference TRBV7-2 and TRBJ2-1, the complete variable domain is GAGVSQSPSNKVTEKGKDVELRCDPISGHTALYWYRQSLGQGLEFLIYFQGNSAPDKSGLPSDRFSAERTGGSVSTLTIQRTQQEDSAVYLCASSLALREQFFGPGTRLTVL.

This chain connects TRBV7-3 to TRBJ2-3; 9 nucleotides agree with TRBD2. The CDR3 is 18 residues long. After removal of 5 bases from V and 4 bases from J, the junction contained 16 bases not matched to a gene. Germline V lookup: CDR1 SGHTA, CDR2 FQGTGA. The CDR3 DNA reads TGTGCCAGCAGCATCTACAGGGCTCGAGCGGGAGGTGCAGATACGCAGTATTTT. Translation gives CASSIYRARAGGADTQYF.

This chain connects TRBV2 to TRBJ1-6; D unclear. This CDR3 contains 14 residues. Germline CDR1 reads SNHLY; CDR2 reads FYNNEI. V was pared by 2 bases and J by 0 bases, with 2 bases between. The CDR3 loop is CASSESSYNSPLHF. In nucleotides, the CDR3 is TGTGCCAGCAGTGAAAGCTCCTATAATTCACCCCTCCACTTT.

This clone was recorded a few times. CDR3 sequence (DNA): TGTGCCAGCAGTTACGGCGCGGGGACTTACGAGCAGTACTTC. Translation: CASSYGAGTYEQYF. The rearrangement uses TRBV6-5 and TRBJ2-7, with D perhaps TRBD2 (6 bases). Looked up from germline, CDR1 is MNHEY and CDR2 is SVGAGI. V dropped 2 bases and J dropped 4 bases, with 12 bases sitting between them. This CDR3 contains 14 residues.

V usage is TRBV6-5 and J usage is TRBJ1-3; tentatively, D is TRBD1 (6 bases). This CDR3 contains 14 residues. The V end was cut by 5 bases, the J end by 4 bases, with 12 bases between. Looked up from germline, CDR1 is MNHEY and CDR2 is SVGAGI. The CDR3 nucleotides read TGTGCCAGCAGTAGGAAGAGGGGGGGAAACACCATATATTTT. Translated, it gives CASSRKRGGNTIYF.

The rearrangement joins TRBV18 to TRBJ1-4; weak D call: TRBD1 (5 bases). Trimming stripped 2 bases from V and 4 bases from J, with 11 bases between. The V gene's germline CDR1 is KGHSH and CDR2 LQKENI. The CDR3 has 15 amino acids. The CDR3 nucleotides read TGTGCCAGCTCACCATTGGGGCAGCGTAATGAAAAACTGTTTTTT. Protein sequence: CASSPLGQRNEKLFF.

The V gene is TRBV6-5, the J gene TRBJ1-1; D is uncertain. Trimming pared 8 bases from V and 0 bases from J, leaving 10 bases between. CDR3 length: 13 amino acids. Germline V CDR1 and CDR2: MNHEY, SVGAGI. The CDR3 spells CASAGNMNTEAFF. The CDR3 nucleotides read TGTGCCAGCGCGGGGAATATGAACACTGAAGCTTTCTTT.

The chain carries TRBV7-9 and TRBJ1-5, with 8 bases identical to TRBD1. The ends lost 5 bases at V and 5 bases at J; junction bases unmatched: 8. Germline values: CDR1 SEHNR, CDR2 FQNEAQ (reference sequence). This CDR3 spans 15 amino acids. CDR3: CASSTTGEGDQPQHF. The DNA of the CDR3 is TGTGCCAGCAGCACGACAGGGGAAGGCGATCAGCCCCAGCATTTT. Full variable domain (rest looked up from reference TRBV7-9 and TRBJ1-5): DTGVSQNPRHKITKRGQNVTFRCDPISEHNRLYWYRQTLGQGPEFLTYFQNEAQLEKSRLLSDRFSAERPKGSFSTLEIQRTEQGDSAMYLCASSTTGEGDQPQHFGDGTRLSIL.

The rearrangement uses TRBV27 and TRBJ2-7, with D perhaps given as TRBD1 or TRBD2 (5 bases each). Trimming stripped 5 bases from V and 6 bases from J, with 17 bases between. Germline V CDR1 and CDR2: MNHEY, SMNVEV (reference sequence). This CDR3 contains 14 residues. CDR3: CASSNSGRLGEQYF. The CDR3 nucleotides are TGTGCCAGCAGTAACTCGGGACGGCTCGGCGAGCAGTACTTC.

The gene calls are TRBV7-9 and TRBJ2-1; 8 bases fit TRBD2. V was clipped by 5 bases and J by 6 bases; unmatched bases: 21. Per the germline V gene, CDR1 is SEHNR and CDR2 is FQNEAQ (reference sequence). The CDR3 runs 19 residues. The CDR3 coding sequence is TGTGCCAGCAGCCGCCCCCCGGTGCTGAGCGGGAGAGGGGGCAATGAGCAGTTCTTC. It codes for CASSRPPVLSGRGGNEQFF.

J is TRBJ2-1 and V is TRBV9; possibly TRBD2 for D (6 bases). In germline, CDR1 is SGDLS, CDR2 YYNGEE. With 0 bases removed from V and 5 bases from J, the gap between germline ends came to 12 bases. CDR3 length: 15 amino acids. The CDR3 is CASSVEIGTHNEQFF. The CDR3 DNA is TGTGCCAGCAGCGTAGAGATTGGGACTCACAATGAGCAGTTCTTC.

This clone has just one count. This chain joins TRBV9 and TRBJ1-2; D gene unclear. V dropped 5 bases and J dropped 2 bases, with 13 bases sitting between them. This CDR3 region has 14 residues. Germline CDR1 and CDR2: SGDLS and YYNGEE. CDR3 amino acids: CASRDNLLNYGYTF. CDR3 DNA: TGTGCCAGCAGAGACAACTTACTAAACTATGGCTACACCTTC.

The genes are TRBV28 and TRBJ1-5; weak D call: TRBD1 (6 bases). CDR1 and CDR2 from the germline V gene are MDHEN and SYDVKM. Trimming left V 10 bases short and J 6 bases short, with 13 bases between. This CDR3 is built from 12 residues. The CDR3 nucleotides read TGTGCCACTTCAGGGGCTGGTCAGCCCCAGCATTTT. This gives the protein CATSGAGQPQHF.